Sequencing of this T cell receptor beta chain was carried out in a study of blood T cell repertoires in COVID-19. Study details: The United States, Italy and Spain supplied acute and convalescent COVID-19 samples. Sources were T cells, B-cell-depleted T cells, or PBMCs; the material itself was cDNA or gDNA.

Authors' analysis steps: Reference gene primers were amplified, and this amplification served to estimate nucleated cell counts. Profiled with immunoSEQ multiplex PCR; TCRdb holds only in-frame clones, not every one. V and J calls and clone size are as listed in that table; D and trimming were resolved from the DNA. The data contain about 150,000 clones, 75% to 90% of them singletons. CDR3 length: 16 amino acids. Germline V gene sequence: CDR1 LGHNT, CDR2 FRNRAP. The ends were cut back, 5 bases at V and 4 bases at J, with 20 bases in the middle. This clone was observed a single time. The TCR was taken from an older man with acute or convalescent COVID-19. This chain uses TRBV12-5 with TRBJ1-1; D remains unclear. Sequenced: peripheral blood. The CDR3: CASGAPDSTLSTEAFF. CDR3 DNA: TGTGCTAGTGGTGCCCCTGATAGTACCTTAAGCACTGAAGCTTTCTTT.